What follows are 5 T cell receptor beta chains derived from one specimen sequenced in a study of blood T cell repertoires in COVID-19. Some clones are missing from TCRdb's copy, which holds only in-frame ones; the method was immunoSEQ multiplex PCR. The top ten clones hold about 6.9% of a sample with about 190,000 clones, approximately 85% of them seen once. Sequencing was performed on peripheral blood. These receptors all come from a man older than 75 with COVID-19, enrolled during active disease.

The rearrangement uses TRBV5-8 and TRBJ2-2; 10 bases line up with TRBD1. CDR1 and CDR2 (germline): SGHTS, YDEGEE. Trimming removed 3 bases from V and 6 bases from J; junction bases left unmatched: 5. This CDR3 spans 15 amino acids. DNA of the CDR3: TGTGCCAGCAGCTACGACAGGGGGCGCGCCGGGGAGCTGTTTTTT. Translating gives CASSYDRGRAGELFF.

In DNA, the CDR3 is TGCAGCGTAGAAAACCCACGGGGTGGCACTGAAGCTTTCTTT. Translation gives CSVENPRGGTEAFF. The chain is built from TRBV29-1 and TRBJ1-1; D not certain. Germline V gives CDR1 SQVTM, CDR2 ANQGSEA. This CDR3 comprises 14 residues. V dropped 6 bases and J dropped 4 bases, with 18 bases sitting between them.

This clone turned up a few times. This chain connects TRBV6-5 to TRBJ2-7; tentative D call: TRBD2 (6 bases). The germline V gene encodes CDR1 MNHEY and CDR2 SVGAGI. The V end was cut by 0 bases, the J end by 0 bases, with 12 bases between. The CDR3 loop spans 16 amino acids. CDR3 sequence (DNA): TGTGCCAGCAGTTACTCAGGAGGGACCAGCTCCTACGAGCAGTACTTC. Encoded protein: CASSYSGGTSSYEQYF.

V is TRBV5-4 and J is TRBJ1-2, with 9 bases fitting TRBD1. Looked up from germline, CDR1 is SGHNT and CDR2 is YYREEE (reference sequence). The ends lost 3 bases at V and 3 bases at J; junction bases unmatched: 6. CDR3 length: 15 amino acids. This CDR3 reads CASSSRQGDHYGYTF. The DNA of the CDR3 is TGTGCCAGCAGCTCCCGACAGGGGGATCACTATGGCTACACCTTC.

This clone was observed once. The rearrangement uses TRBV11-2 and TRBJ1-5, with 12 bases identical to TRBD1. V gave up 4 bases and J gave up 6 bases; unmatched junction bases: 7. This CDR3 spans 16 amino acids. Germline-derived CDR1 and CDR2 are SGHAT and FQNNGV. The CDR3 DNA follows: TGTGCCAGCAGCTCGGGACAGGGGGCAGAATTTCAGCCCCAGCATTTT. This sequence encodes CASSSGQGAEFQPQHF.